The rows below give T cell receptor beta chains drawn from one sample of a study of shared clonotypes between healthy human individuals. Libraries were prepared by immunoSEQ multiplex PCR; TCRdb keeps only in-frame clonotypes and omits some of them. The sample shows about 870,000 clones, 80% to 95% of them seen only once. The sequenced material came from naive CD8+ T cells sorted from blood. All receptors come from a man aged 30 to 45 in good health. Both conserved end residues are part of each CDR3. The D gene is left open where the match is weak. Clone size is given for some rows only: seen once, a few or many times, or a class if the clone is expanded.

j_gene | abundance | d_gene | v_gene | CDR3aa | CDR3nt
TRBJ2-3 | NA | TRBD1 | TRBV7-9 | CASSLARQGDLSTDTQYF | TGTGCCAGCAGCTTAGCGCGACAGGGGGACCTAAGCACAGATACGCAGTATTTT
TRBJ2-3 | NA | TRBD1 | TRBV29-1 | CSVDFGQGTDTQYF | TGCAGCGTTGACTTCGGACAGGGTACAGATACGCAGTATTTT
TRBJ2-7 | NA | NA | TRBV7-9 | CASSSETSEAYEQYF | TGTGCCAGCAGCTCAGAGACTAGTGAGGCCTACGAGCAGTACTTC
TRBJ2-1 | NA | TRBD2 | TRBV7-9 | CASSLWTSGRANEQFF | TGTGCCAGCAGCCTCTGGACTAGCGGGAGGGCCAATGAGCAGTTCTTC
TRBJ2-7 | NA | TRBD2 | TRBV11-2 | CASSSGLAAYEQYF | TGTGCCAGCAGCTCGGGACTAGCGGCTTACGAGCAGTACTTC
TRBJ2-1 | NA | NA | TRBV25-1 | CASSEYPTEYGYYNEQFF | TGTGCCAGCAGTGAATATCCGACAGAGTATGGGTACTACAATGAGCAGTTCTTC
TRBJ2-1 | NA | NA | TRBV6-6 | CASSKRQGRDNEQFF | TGTGCCAGCAGTAAACGTCAAGGCCGGGACAATGAGCAGTTCTTC
TRBJ2-1 | NA | NA | TRBV7-9 | CASSFPAGTRRNEQFF | TGTGCCAGCAGCTTCCCGGCGGGAACAAGGCGCAATGAGCAGTTCTTC
TRBJ2-5 | NA | TRBD2 | TRBV7-9 | CASSLFTSGTQETQYF | TGTGCCAGCAGCTTATTTACTAGCGGGACTCAAGAGACCCAGTACTTC
TRBJ2-1 | NA | TRBD2 | TRBV13 | CASSFSSGHNEQFF | TGTGCCAGCAGCTTTTCTAGCGGACACAATGAGCAGTTCTTC
TRBJ2-7 | once | TRBD2 | TRBV19 | CASSIRTRSYEQYF | TGTGCCAGTAGTATCCGGACTAGATCTTACGAGCAGTACTTC
TRBJ1-2 | NA | NA | TRBV11-2 | CASSQTAMIHGYTF | TGTGCCAGCAGCCAGACCGCTATGATCCATGGCTACACCTTC
TRBJ2-5 | NA | TRBD2 | TRBV7-8 | CASSRTSGWVETQYF | TGTGCCAGCAGCCGGACTAGCGGGTGGGTGGAGACCCAGTACTTC
TRBJ2-2 | NA | NA | TRBV29-1 | CSVDQGGDTGELFF | TGCAGCGTTGATCAGGGTGGTGACACCGGGGAGCTGTTTTTT
TRBJ2-5 | NA | NA | TRBV5-1 | CASSSRLGAETQYF | TGCGCCAGCAGCTCACGACTGGGGGCAGAGACCCAGTACTTC
TRBJ1-1 | once | NA | TRBV4-1 | CASSLTPGHEAFF | TGCGCCAGCAGCCTCACCCCGGGCCATGAAGCTTTCTTT
TRBJ1-1 | NA | NA | TRBV27 | CASSFPGQMNTEAFF | TGTGCCAGCAGTTTCCCCGGACAGATGAACACTGAAGCTTTCTTT
TRBJ2-7 | NA | TRBD2 | TRBV27 | CASSSSPGLAGGFWYEQYF | TGTGCCAGCAGTTCTAGCCCCGGACTAGCGGGAGGGTTTTGGTACGAGCAGTACTTC
TRBJ1-4 | NA | NA | TRBV10-2 | CASSAEATNEKLFF | TGCGCCAGCAGCGCTGAGGCAACTAATGAAAAACTGTTTTTT
TRBJ1-1 | once | NA | TRBV2 | CASIQGFAEAFF | TGTGCCAGCATTCAGGGTTTCGCCGAAGCTTTCTTT
TRBJ1-1 | NA | NA | TRBV4-1 | CASSVTQGTEAFF | TGCGCCAGCAGCGTTACCCAGGGCACTGAAGCTTTCTTT
TRBJ2-1 | once | TRBD2 | TRBV11-2 | CASSHGRASDNEQFF | TGTGCCAGCAGCCACGGGAGGGCTAGCGACAATGAGCAGTTCTTC
TRBJ1-5 | NA | TRBD1 | TRBV29-1 | CSVSGTDREGGNQPQHF | TGCAGCGTTTCGGGGACGGACAGGGAAGGAGGCAATCAGCCCCAGCATTTT
TRBJ1-3 | NA | NA | TRBV7-9 | CASSLVDGAAGNTIYF | TGTGCCAGCAGCTTAGTAGACGGGGCCGCGGGAAACACCATATATTTT
TRBJ2-1 | NA | TRBD1 | TRBV5-1 | CASVKTGVSIYNEQFF | TGCGCCAGCGTAAAAACAGGGGTCTCTATTTACAATGAGCAGTTCTTC
TRBJ2-3 | NA | TRBD1 | TRBV9 | CASSSPDRVIDTQYF | TGTGCCAGCAGCTCCCCGGACAGGGTTATAGATACGCAGTATTTT
TRBJ2-1 | once | NA | TRBV18 | CASSPGLTDSYNEQFF | TGTGCCAGCTCACCGGGCTTAACGGATTCCTACAATGAGCAGTTCTTC
TRBJ2-3 | NA | TRBD2 | TRBV6-5 | CASGLAGPTDTQYF | TGTGCCAGCGGACTAGCGGGACCTACAGATACGCAGTATTTT
TRBJ2-6 | NA | NA | TRBV9 | CASSPPFGSGANVLTF | TGTGCCAGCAGCCCCCCTTTCGGATCTGGGGCCAACGTCCTGACTTTC
TRBJ2-2 | NA | TRBD1 | TRBV7-9 | CASSLETGVTGELFF | TGTGCCAGCAGCTTGGAAACAGGGGTCACCGGGGAGCTGTTTTTT
TRBJ2-5 | NA | TRBD2 | TRBV29-1 | CSVEDPGLEIETQYF | TGCAGCGTTGAAGATCCTGGACTAGAGATAGAGACCCAGTACTTC
TRBJ2-7 | NA | NA | TRBV29-1 | CSVFSGSNYEQYF | TGCAGCGTTTTCTCGGGGTCTAACTACGAGCAGTACTTC
TRBJ2-7 | NA | NA | TRBV28 | CASSPAPVFSYEQYF | TGTGCCAGCAGTCCGGCTCCGGTGTTCTCCTACGAGCAGTACTTC
TRBJ2-7 | NA | NA | TRBV27 | CASRTTNSYEQYF | TGTGCCAGCAGGACTACTAATTCCTACGAGCAGTACTTC
TRBJ1-1 | NA | NA | TRBV18 | CASLGGNTEAFF | TGTGCCAGCTTAGGGGGGAACACTGAAGCTTTCTTT
TRBJ2-2 | NA | TRBD2 | TRBV11-3 | CASSLGRAGGSTGELFF | TGTGCCAGCAGCTTAGGCAGAGCGGGAGGAAGCACCGGGGAGCTGTTTTTT
TRBJ1-2 | NA | NA | TRBV6-5 | CASSFYPFNYGYTF | TGTGCCAGCAGTTTCTACCCATTTAACTATGGCTACACCTTC
TRBJ1-1 | NA | NA | TRBV29-1 | CSAHVNTEAFF | TGCAGCGCTCACGTTAACACTGAAGCTTTCTTT
TRBJ1-4 | NA | NA | TRBV27 | CATGANEKLFF | TGTGCCACCGGGGCAAATGAAAAACTGTTTTTT
TRBJ1-5 | NA | TRBD1 | TRBV7-9 | CASSLATGTGVQPQHF | TGTGCCAGCAGCTTAGCCACCGGGACAGGGGTTCAGCCCCAGCATTTT
TRBJ1-1 | NA | NA | TRBV7-9 | CASSLGDGDTEAFF | TGTGCCAGCAGCTTAGGGGACGGGGACACTGAAGCTTTCTTT
TRBJ2-7 | NA | NA | TRBV29-1 | CSVEDSTTGEQYF | TGCAGCGTTGAAGACTCAACGACGGGGGAGCAGTACTTC
TRBJ1-1 | NA | TRBD1 | TRBV5-1 | CASSLGARGLSRNTEAFF | TGCGCCAGCAGCTTGGGTGCCAGGGGGCTTAGTAGGAACACTGAAGCTTTCTTT
TRBJ2-1 | NA | TRBD2 | TRBV7-9 | CASSSPPGAGEAYNEQFF | TGTGCCAGCAGCTCTCCGCCCGGAGCGGGAGAAGCCTACAATGAGCAGTTCTTC
TRBJ2-1 | NA | TRBD1 | TRBV9 | CASSVNFRQGANNEQFF | TGTGCCAGCAGCGTAAATTTCCGACAGGGGGCTAACAATGAGCAGTTCTTC
TRBJ2-1 | once | NA | TRBV27 | CASSLSRAGAHNEQFF | TGTGCCAGCAGTTTATCGCGGGCCGGCGCTCACAATGAGCAGTTCTTC
TRBJ2-3 | NA | NA | TRBV2 | CASSTQGDLRLTDTQYF | TGTGCCAGCAGTACCCAGGGGGACTTACGACTCACAGATACGCAGTATTTT
TRBJ2-7 | NA | NA | TRBV5-8 | CASSLWGIVDEQYF | TGTGCCAGCAGCTTGTGGGGGATTGTTGACGAGCAGTACTTC
TRBJ2-5 | NA | NA | TRBV7-3 | CASSLNAWETQYF | TGTGCCAGCAGCTTAAACGCGTGGGAGACCCAGTACTTC
TRBJ2-1 | NA | NA | TRBV27 | CASSSTSDGSSYNEQFF | TGTGCCAGCAGTTCCACCTCGGACGGAAGCTCCTACAATGAGCAGTTCTTC
TRBJ2-7 | few | NA | TRBV19 | CASTPPGSPYEQYF | TGTGCCAGTACCCCTCCGGGGTCCCCCTACGAGCAGTACTTC